Listed here are 12 T cell receptor beta chains from one sample, sequenced in a study of blood T cell repertoires in COVID-19. Profiled with immunoSEQ multiplex PCR; TCRdb holds only in-frame clones, not every one. This repertoire shows roughly 250,000 clones, 70% to 90% found once; its top ten account for about 2.1%. The specimen was peripheral blood. The receptors here all came from a woman between 35 and 50 years old who had recovered from COVID-19.

This clone appeared a few times. The gene calls are TRBV5-6 and TRBJ1-3; D may be TRBD1 (5 bases). Per the germline V gene, CDR1 is SGHDT and CDR2 is YYEEEE. Deletions cut 4 bases from V and 4 bases from J, with 15 bases between. This CDR3 is built from 15 residues. In DNA form, the CDR3 reads TGTGCCAGCAGCCCGGGCCCCCAGGGAGGAAACACCATATATTTT. This encodes CASSPGPQGGNTIYF.

The chain uses TRBV5-6 and TRBJ1-5, with 9 bases fitting TRBD1. The CDR3 runs to 15 residues. V trimming: 2 bases; J trimming: 4 bases; junction bases outside the gene matches: 4. Germline values: CDR1 SGHDT, CDR2 YYEEEE. The CDR3 reads CASSLGQGINQPQHF. DNA of the CDR3: TGTGCCAGCAGCTTAGGACAGGGGATAAATCAGCCCCAGCATTTT.

This clone was picked up one time. This chain connects TRBV28 to TRBJ1-5; tentatively, D is TRBD1 (6 bases). Germline-derived CDR1 and CDR2 are MDHEN and SYDVKM. V lost 10 bases, J lost 2 bases, and 15 bases lay in between. The CDR3 contains 14 residues. In DNA, the CDR3 is TGTGCCACCACGAGGGGGTGGGGCAATCAGCCCCAGCATTTT. As protein: CATTRGWGNQPQHF.

This clone has only a few counts. The CDR3 loop reads CASSLEDRNYGYTF. For the CDR3, the DNA is TGTGCCAGCAGCCTCGAGGACAGGAACTATGGCTACACCTTC. The V gene is TRBV4-2, the J gene TRBJ1-2; TRBD1 agrees at 7 bases. Germline loops: CDR1 LGHNA, CDR2 YNFKEQ. The CDR3 length is 14 residues. V trimming: 4 bases; J trimming: 2 bases; junction bases outside the gene matches: 4.

The rearrangement links TRBV19 to TRBJ2-1; tentatively, D is TRBD1 (6 bases). This CDR3 region has 17 residues. The V gene's germline CDR1 is LNHDA and CDR2 SQIVND (reference sequence). The V end was cut by 3 bases, the J end by 10 bases, with 25 bases between. CDR3 bases: TGTGCCAGTAGTATGAGAAGGCTACTAGGGGGTCTCGAAGAGCAGTTCTTC. Protein sequence: CASSMRRLLGGLEEQFF.

Here the CDR3 DNA reads TGTGCCAGCAGCTCGGGACAGGGGGCTGAGGATAGCAATCAGCCCCAGCATTTT. Amino acids: CASSSGQGAEDSNQPQHF. The chain has TRBV7-2 and TRBJ1-5, with TRBD1 matching 12 bases. J lost 0 bases, V lost 4 bases, and 7 bases had no gene match. The CDR3 spans 18 residues. Germline V gene lookup returns CDR1 SGHTA and CDR2 FQGNSA. Supplemented by reference TRBV7-2 and TRBJ1-5, the full variable domain reads GAGVSQSPSNKVTEKGKDVELRCDPISGHTALYWYRQSLGQGLEFLIYFQGNSAPDKSGLPSDRFSAERTGGSVSTLTIQRTQQEDSAVYLCASSSGQGAEDSNQPQHFGDGTRLSIL.

This clone came up once. V usage is TRBV15 and J usage is TRBJ2-7; 9 positions match TRBD2. Germline loops: CDR1 LNHNV, CDR2 YYDKDF (reference sequence). This CDR3 is built from 14 residues. The ends lost 5 bases at V and 0 bases at J; junction bases unmatched: 2. The CDR3: CATSEREASYEQYF. For the CDR3, the DNA is TGTGCCACCAGCGAGCGGGAGGCCTCCTACGAGCAGTACTTC.

The rearrangement uses TRBV24-1 and TRBJ2-3, with D tentatively TRBD2 (5 bases). The CDR3 length is 15 residues. V dropped 3 bases and J dropped 2 bases, with 11 bases sitting between them. CDR1 KGHDR and CDR2 SFDVKD come from the germline V gene. The chain's CDR3 is CATSDPSNPTDTQYF. Written as DNA, the CDR3 is TGTGCCACCAGTGATCCTAGCAACCCCACAGATACGCAGTATTTT.

The chain recombines TRBV25-1 with TRBJ2-7, with D perhaps matching TRBD1 (5 bases). Germline V gives CDR1 MGHDK, CDR2 SYGVNS. V gave up 0 bases and J gave up 0 bases, with 12 bases separating them. The CDR3 is made up of 16 amino acids. The CDR3 DNA follows: TGTGCCAGCAGTGAATACGGACACCAGAGCTCCTACGAGCAGTACTTC. Its protein product is CASSEYGHQSSYEQYF.

This clone was counted only a few times. This sequence joins TRBV11-2 and TRBJ2-7, with 14 bases matching TRBD2. Per germline, CDR1 SGHAT and CDR2 FQNNGV. With V trimmed by 6 bases and J by 2 bases, 0 bases remained unmatched. The CDR3 length is 14 residues. CDR3 loop: CASRTSGGAYEQYF. The CDR3 DNA reads TGTGCCAGCAGGACTAGCGGGGGGGCCTACGAGCAGTACTTC. Based on the CDR3 plus reference TRBV11-2 and TRBJ2-7, the full variable domain is EAGVAQSPRYKIIEKRQSVAFWCNPISGHATLYWYQQILGQGPKLLIQFQNNGVVDDSQLPKDRFSAERLKGVDSTLKIQPAKLEDSAVYLCASRTSGGAYEQYFGPGTRLTVT.

The chain has TRBV7-3 and TRBJ2-1; 7 bases are shared with TRBD2. J lost 2 bases, V lost 5 bases, and 6 bases had no gene match. Germline assignment: CDR1 SGHTA and CDR2 FQGTGA. The CDR3 sequence is 15 residues long. CDR3 amino acids: CASSPTGLAYNEQFF. CDR3 in DNA: TGTGCCAGCAGCCCAACAGGACTAGCCTACAATGAGCAGTTCTTC.

This rearrangement joins TRBV5-1 to TRBJ1-5; D is unclear. The CDR3 spans 15 residues. Trimming left V 0 bases short and J 1 base short, with 8 bases between. Germline V gene data show CDR1 as SGHRS and CDR2 as YFSETQ. CDR3 coding DNA: TGCGCCAGCAGCTTGGGCCAGGCCAGCAATCAGCCCCAGCATTTT. Its protein is CASSLGQASNQPQHF.